The table lists the clone carrying this T cell receptor (beta chain) with a few counts. What it binds is unknown. The sample is drawn from a study of beta chain features in type 1 diabetes. Overall study results and limits: Shortening of TCRB CDR3s, moderate but significant, appeared in all four CD4+ subsets of Type 1 diabetes patients. VDJ junctions from patients with type 1 diabetes contained fewer insertions and more deletions.

The CDR3 has 11 amino acids. V lost 5 bases, J lost 10 bases, and 6 bases stayed unmatched. Germline CDR1 is DFQATT and CDR2 is SNEGSKA (reference sequence). Isolated RNA was reverse transcribed in full, so expressed TCRB transcripts were sequenced. Measured with immunoSEQ multiplex PCR; TCRdb has only the in-frame clones, and not every one. Of about 160,000 clones in the sample, around 8% were seen once. Sample: central memory CD4+ T cells from blood. V is TRBV20-1 and J is TRBJ1-1; 8 positions agree with TRBD1. This TCR came from a woman in her late teens or twenties with type 1 diabetes. The DNA of the CDR3 is TGCAGTGCTTGGACAGGGATTGGAGCTTTCTTT. As protein: CSAWTGIGAFF.